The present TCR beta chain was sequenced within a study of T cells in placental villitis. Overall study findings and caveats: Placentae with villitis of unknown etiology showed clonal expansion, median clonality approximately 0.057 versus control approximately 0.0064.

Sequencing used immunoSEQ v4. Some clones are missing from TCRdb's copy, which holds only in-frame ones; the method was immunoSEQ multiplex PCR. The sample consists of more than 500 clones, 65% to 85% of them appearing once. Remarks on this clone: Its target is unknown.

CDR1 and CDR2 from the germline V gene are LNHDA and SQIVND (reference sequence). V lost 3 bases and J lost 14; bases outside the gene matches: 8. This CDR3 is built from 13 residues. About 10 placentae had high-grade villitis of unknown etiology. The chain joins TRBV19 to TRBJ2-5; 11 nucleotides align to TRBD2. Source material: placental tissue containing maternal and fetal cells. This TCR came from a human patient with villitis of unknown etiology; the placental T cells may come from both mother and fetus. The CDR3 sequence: CASSITSGGPAYF. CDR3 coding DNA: TGTGCCAGTAGTATTACTAGCGGGGGCCCCGCTTACTTC.